This TCR beta chain came from a study of cytomegalovirus exposure and HLA in healthy donors. Germline CDR1 SGDLS, CDR2 YYNGEE. Germline trimming cut 3 bases from V and 6 bases from J; bases unmatched to any gene: 5. CDR3 length equals 13 residues. On this clone itself: The target antigen is unknown.

The PCR used 60 Vbeta and 13 Jbeta primers. Sequenced by immunoSEQ multiplex PCR; TCRdb stores in-frame clones only, minus some. Here the sample spans some 97,000 clones, around 80% being singletons. Points from the study as a whole: As a later analysis revealed, the rate of TCR association differed by HLA locus, with DRB1 most and HLA-C fewest.

The TCR was taken from a male donor in good health and CMV-seropositive. Sequencing was carried out using PBMCs. The chain joins TRBV9 to TRBJ1-2; 7 nucleotides match TRBD1. For the CDR3, the DNA is TGTGCCAGCAGCGCACAGGGGCGAAATGGCTACACCTTC. It codes for CASSAQGRNGYTF.